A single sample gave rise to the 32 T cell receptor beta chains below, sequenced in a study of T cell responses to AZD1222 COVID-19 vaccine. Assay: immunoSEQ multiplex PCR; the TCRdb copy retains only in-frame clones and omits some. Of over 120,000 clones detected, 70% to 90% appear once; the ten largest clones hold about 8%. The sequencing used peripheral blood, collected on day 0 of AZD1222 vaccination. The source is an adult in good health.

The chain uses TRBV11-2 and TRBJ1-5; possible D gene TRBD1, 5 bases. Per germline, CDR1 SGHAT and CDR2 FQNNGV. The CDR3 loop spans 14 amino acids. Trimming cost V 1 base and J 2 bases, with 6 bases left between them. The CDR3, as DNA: TGTGCCAGCAGCTTAGGAGGGGGCAATCAGCCCCAGCATTTT. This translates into CASSLGGGNQPQHF.

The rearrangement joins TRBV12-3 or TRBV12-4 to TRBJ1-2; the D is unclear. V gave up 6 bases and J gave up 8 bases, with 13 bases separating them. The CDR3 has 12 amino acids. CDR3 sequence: CASSSLARGYTF. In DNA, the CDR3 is TGTGCCAGCAGCTCCCTGGCCAGAGGCTACACCTTC.

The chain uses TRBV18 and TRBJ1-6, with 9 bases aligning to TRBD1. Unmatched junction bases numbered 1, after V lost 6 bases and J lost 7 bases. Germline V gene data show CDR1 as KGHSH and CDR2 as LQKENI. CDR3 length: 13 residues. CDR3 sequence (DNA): TGTGCCAGCTCGGGGACAGGGAATTCACCCCTCCACTTT. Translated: CASSGTGNSPLHF. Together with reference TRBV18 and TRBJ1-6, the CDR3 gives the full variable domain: NAGVMQNPRHLVRRRGQEARLRCSPMKGHSHVYWYRQLPEEGLKFMVYLQKENIIDESGMPKERFSAEFPKEGPSILRIQQVVRGDSAAYFCASSGTGNSPLHFGNGTRLTVT.

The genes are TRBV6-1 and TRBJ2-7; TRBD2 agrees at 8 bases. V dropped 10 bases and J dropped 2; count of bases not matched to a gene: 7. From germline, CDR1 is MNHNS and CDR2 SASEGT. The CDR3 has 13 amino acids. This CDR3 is CATLPGGAYEQYF. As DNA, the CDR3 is TGTGCCACCCTACCGGGGGGGGCCTACGAGCAGTACTTC.

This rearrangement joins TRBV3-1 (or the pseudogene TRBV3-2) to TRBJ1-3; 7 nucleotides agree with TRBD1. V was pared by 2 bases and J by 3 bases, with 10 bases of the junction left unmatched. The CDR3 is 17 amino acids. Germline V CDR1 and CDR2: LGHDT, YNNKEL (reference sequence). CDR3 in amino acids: CASSQSLWGDSGNTIYF. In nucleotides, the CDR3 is TGTGCCAGCAGCCAATCCCTATGGGGGGACAGTGGAAACACCATATATTTT.

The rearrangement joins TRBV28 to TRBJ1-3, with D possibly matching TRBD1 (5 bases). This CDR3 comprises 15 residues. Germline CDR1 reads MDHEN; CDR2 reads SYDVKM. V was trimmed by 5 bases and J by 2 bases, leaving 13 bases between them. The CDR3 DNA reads TGTGCCAGCAGTACCCACTCGGGGGCTGGAAACACCATATATTTT. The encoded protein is CASSTHSGAGNTIYF.

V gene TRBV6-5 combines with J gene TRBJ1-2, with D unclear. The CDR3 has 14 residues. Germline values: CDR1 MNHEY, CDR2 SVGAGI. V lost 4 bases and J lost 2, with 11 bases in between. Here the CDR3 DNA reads TGTGCCAGCAGTTCTCTGTCCCTAAACTATGGCTACACCTTC. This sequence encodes CASSSLSLNYGYTF.

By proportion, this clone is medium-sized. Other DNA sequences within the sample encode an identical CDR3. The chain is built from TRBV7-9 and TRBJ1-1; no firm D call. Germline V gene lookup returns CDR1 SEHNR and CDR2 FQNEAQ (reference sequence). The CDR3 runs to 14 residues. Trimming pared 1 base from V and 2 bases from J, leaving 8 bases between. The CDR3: CASSLVAGNTEAFF. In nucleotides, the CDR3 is TGTGCCAGCAGCTTAGTGGCGGGAAACACTGAAGCTTTCTTT.

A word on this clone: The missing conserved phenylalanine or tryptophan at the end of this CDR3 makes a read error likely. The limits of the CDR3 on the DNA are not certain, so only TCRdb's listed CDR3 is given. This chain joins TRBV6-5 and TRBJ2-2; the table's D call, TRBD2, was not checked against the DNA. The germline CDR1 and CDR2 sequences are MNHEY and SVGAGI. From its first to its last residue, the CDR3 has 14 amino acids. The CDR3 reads CASSYPRPTPGTPV.

The CDR3 coding sequence is TGCGCCAGCAGCCCGGAAGACCCCACCGGGGAGACCCAGTACTTC. This gives the protein CASSPEDPTGETQYF. V usage is TRBV5-1 and J usage is TRBJ2-5; D is uncertain. CDR3 length: 15 amino acids. Germline values: CDR1 SGHRS, CDR2 YFSETQ. Trimming removed 4 bases at V and 5 bases at J, with 18 bases between.

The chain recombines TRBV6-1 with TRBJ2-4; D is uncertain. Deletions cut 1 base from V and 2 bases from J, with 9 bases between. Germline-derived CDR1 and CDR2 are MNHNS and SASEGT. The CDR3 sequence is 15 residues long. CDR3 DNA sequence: TGTGCCAGCAGTGAAGGGCGGCCTTCCAAAAACATTCAGTACTTC. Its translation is CASSEGRPSKNIQYF.

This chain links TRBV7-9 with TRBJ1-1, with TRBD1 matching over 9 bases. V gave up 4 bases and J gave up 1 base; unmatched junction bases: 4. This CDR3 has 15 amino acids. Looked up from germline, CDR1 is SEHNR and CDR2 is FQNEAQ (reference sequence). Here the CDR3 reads CASSSKGQGNTEAFF. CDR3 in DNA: TGTGCCAGCAGCTCAAAGGGACAGGGGAACACTGAAGCTTTCTTT.

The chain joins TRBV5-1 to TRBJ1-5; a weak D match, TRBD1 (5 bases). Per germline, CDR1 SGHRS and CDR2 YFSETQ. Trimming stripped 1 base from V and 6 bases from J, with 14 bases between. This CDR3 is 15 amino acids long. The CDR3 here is CASSLNSGKGQPQHF. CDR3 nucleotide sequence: TGCGCCAGCAGCTTGAACTCAGGGAAGGGTCAGCCCCAGCATTTT.

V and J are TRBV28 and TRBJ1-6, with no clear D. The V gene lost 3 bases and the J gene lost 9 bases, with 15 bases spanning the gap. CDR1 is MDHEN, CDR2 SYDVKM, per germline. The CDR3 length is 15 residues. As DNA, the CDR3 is TGTGCCAGCAGTTTGGGTTATGAGGGAGGTTCACCCCTCCACTTT. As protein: CASSLGYEGGSPLHF.

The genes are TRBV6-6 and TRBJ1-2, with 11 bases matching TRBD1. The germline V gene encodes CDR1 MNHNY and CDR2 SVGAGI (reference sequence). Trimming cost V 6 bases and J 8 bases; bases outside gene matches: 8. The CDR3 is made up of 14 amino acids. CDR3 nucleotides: TGTGCCAGCAGCCCCGGGACAGGGGGTCTAGGCTACACCTTC. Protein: CASSPGTGGLGYTF.

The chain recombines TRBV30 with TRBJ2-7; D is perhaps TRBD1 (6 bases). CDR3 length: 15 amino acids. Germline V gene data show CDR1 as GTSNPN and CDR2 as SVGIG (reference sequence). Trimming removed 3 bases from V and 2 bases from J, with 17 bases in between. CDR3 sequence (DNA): TGTGCCTGGAGAGTTCCGGGCAGGGGTACCTACGAGCAGTACTTC. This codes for CAWRVPGRGTYEQYF.

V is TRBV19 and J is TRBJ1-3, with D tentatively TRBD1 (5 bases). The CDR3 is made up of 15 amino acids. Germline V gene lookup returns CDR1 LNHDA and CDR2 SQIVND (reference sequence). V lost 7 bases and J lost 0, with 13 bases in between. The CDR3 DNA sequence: TGTGCCAGTACGGCGGGACCTAGCTCTGGAAACACCATATATTTT. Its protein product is CASTAGPSSGNTIYF. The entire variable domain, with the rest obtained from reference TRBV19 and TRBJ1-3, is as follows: DGGITQSPKYLFRKEGQNVTLSCEQNLNHDAMYWYRQDPGQGLRLIYYSQIVNDFQKGDIAEGYSVSREKKESFPLTVTSAQKNPTAFYLCASTAGPSSGNTIYFGEGSWLTVV.

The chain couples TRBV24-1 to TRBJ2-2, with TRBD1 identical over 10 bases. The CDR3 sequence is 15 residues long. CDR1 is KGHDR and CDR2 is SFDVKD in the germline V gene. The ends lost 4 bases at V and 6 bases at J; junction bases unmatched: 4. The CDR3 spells CATSDLGQGAGELFF. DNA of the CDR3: TGTGCCACCAGTGACCTCGGACAGGGGGCCGGGGAGCTGTTTTTT.

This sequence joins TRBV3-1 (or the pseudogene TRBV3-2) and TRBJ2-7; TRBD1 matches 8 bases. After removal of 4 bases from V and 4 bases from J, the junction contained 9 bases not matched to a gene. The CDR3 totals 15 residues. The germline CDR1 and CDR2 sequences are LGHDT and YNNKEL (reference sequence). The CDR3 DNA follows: TGTGCCAGCAGCCGATTACAGGGGGGCGGGTACGAGCAGTACTTC. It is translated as CASSRLQGGGYEQYF.

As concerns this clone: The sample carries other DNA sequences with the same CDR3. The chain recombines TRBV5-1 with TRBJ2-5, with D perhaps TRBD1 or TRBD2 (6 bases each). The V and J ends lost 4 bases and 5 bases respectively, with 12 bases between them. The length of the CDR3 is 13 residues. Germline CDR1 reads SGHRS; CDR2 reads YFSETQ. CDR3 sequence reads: CASSPQGGETQYF. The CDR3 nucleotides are TGCGCCAGCAGCCCGCAAGGGGGGGAGACCCAGTACTTC.

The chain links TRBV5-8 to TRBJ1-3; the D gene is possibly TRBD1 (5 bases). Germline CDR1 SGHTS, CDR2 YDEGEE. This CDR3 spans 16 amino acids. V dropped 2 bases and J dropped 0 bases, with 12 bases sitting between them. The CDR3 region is CASSFRDRSSGNTIYF. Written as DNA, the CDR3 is TGTGCCAGCAGCTTCCGGGACCGGAGCTCTGGAAACACCATATATTTT.

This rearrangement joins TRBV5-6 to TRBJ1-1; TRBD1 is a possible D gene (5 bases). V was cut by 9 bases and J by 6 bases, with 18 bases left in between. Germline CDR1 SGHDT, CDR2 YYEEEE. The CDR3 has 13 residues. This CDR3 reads CATTSGVRPEAFF. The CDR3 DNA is TGTGCCACCACCTCGGGGGTGAGGCCTGAAGCTTTCTTT.

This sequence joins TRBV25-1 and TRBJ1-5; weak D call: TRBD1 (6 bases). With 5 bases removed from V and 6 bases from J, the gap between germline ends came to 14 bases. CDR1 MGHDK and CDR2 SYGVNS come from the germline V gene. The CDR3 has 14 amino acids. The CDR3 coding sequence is TGTGCCAGCAGTAACGAGGGGGGAGGTCAGCCCCAGCATTTT. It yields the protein CASSNEGGGQPQHF.

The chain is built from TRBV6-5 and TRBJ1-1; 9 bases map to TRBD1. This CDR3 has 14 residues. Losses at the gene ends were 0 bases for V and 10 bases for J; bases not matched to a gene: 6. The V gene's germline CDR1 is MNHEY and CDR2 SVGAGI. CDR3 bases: TGTGCCAGCAGTTACTCCGGGACAGGGTTTGGAGCTTTCTTT. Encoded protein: CASSYSGTGFGAFF.

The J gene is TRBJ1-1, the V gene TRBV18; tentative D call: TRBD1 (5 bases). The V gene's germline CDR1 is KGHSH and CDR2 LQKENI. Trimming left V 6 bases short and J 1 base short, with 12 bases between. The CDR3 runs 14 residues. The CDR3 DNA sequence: TGTGCCAGCTCCACGGCAGGGACGAACACTGAAGCTTTCTTT. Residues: CASSTAGTNTEAFF.

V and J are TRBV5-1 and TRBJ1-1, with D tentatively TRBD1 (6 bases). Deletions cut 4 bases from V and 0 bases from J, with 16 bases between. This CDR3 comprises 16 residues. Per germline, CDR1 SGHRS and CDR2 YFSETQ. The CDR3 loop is CASSPSGDPMNTEAFF. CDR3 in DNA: TGCGCCAGCAGCCCCTCAGGGGACCCGATGAACACTGAAGCTTTCTTT. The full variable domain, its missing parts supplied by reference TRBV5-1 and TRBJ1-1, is KAGVTQTPRYLIKTRGQQVTLSCSPISGHRSVSWYQQTPGQGLQFLFEYFSETQRNKGNFPGRFSGRQFSNSRSEMNVSTLELGDSALYLCASSPSGDPMNTEAFFGQGTRLTVV.

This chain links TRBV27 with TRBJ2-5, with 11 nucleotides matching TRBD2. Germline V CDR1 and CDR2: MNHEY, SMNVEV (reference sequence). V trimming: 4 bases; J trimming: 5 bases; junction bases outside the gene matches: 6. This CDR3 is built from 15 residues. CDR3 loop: CASSSLAGGPETQYF. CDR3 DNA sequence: TGTGCCAGCAGTTCGTTAGCGGGAGGGCCGGAGACCCAGTACTTC.

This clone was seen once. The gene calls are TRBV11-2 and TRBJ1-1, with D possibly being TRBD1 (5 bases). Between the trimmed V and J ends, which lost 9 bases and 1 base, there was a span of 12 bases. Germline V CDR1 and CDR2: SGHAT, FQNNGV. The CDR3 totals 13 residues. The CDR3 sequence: CASSADRNTEAFF. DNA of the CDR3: TGTGCCAGTTCAGCCGACAGGAACACTGAAGCTTTCTTT.

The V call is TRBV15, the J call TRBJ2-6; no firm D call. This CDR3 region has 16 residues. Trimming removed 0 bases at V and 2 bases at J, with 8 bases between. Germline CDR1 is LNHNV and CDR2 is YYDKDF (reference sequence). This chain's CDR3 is CATSRDERAGANVLTF. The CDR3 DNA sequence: TGTGCCACCAGCAGAGATGAAAGGGCTGGGGCCAACGTCCTGACTTTC.

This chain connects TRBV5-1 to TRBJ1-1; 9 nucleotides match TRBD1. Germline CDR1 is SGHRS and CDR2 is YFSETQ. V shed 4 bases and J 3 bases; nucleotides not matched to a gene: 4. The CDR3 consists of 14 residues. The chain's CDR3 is CASSPGTGYTEAFF. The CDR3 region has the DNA TGCGCCAGCAGCCCCGGGACAGGGTACACTGAAGCTTTCTTT.

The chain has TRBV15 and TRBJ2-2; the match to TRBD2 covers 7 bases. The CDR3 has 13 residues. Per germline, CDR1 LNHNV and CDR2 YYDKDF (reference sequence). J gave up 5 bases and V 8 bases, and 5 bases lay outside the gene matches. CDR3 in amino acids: CATGREWTGELFF. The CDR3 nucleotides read TGTGCCACCGGGCGGGAGTGGACCGGGGAGCTGTTTTTT.

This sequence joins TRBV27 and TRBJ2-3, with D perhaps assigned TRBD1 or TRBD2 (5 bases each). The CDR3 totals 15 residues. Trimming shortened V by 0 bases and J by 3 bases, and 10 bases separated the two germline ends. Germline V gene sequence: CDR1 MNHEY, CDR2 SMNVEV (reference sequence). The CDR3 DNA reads TGTGCCAGCAGTTTATCGGGGGTTTGGACAGATACGCAGTATTTT. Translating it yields CASSLSGVWTDTQYF.